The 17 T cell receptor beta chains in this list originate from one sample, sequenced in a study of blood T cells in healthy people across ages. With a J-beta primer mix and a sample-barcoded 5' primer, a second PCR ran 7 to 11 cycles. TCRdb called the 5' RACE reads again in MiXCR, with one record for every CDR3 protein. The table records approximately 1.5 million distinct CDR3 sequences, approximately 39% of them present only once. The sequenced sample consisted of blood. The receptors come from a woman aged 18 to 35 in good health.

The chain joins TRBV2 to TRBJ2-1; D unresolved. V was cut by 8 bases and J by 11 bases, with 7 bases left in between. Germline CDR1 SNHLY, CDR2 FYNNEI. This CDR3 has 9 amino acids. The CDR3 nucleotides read TGTGCCAGCGACGGGCAGCAGTTCTTC. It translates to CASDGQQFF. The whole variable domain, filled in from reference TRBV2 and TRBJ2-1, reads EPEVTQTPSHQVTQMGQEVILRCVPISNHLYFYWYRQILGQKVEFLVSFYNNEISEKSEIFDDQFSVERPDGSNFTLKIRSTKLEDSAMYFCASDGQQFFGPGTRLTVL.

This chain's CDR3 is CASSYPAFSYEQYF. CDR3 bases: TGTGCCAGCAGTTACCCAGCCTTCTCCTACGAGCAGTACTTC. This rearrangement joins TRBV28 to TRBJ2-7; D unresolved. V was cut by 4 bases and J by 0 bases, with 10 bases left in between. CDR1 and CDR2 from the germline V gene are MDHEN and SYDVKM. CDR3 length: 14 amino acids.

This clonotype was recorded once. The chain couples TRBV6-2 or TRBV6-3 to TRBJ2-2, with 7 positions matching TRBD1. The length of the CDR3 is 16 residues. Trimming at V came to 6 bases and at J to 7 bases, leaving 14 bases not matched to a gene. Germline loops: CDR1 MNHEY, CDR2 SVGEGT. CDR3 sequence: CASSYLRTGYDGELFF. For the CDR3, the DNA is TGTGCCAGCAGCTACCTAAGGACAGGATATGACGGGGAGCTGTTTTTT.

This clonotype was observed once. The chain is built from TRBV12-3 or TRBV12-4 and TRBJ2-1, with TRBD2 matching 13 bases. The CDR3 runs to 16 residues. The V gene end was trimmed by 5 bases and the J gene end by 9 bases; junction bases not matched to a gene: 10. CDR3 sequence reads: CASSPYGTSGVREQFF. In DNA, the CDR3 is TGTGCCAGCAGTCCCTACGGGACTAGCGGGGTTCGTGAGCAGTTCTTC.

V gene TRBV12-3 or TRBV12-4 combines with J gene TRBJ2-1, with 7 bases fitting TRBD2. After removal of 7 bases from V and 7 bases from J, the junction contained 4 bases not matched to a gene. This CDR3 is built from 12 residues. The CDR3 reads CASTPGRNEQFF. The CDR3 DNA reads TGTGCCAGCACCCCCGGGAGGAATGAGCAGTTCTTC.

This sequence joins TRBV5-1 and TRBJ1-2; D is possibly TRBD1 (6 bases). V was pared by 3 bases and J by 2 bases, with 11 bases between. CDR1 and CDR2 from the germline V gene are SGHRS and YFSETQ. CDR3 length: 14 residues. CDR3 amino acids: CASSSLQGNYGYTF. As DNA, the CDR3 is TGCGCCAGCAGCTCACTCCAGGGGAACTATGGCTACACCTTC.

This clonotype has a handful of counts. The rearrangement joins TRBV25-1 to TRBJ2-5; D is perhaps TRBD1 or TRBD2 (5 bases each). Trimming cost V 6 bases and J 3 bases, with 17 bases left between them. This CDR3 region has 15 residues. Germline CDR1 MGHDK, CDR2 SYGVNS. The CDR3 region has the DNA TGTGCCAGCAGCCGGCCCGGGACGATGGAAGAGACCCAGTACTTC. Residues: CASSRPGTMEETQYF.

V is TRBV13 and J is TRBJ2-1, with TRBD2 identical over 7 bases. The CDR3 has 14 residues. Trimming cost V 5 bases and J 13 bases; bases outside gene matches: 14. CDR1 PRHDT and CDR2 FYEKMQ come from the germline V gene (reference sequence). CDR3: CASSITSEQETQFF. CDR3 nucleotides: TGTGCCAGCAGCATAACTAGCGAGCAAGAGACCCAGTTCTTC. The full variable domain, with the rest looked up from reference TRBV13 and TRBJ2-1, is AAGVIQSPRHLIKEKRETATLKCYPIPRHDTVYWYQQGPGQDPQFLISFYEKMQSDKGSIPDRFSAQQFSDYHSELNMSSLELGDSALYFCASSITSEQETQFFGPGTRLTVL.

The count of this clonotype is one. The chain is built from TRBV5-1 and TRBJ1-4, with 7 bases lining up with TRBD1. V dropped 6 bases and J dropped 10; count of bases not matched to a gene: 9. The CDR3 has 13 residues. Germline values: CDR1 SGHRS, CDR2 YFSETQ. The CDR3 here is CASNTGEDGKLFF. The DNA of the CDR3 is TGCGCCAGCAATACAGGGGAGGATGGAAAACTGTTTTTT.

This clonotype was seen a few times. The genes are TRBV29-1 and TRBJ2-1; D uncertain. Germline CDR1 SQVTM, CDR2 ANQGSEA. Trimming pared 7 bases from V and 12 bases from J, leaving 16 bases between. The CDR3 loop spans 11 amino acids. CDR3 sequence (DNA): TGCAGCGGGCTCCGTGGGTTGGGGCAGTTCTTC. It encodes CSGLRGLGQFF.

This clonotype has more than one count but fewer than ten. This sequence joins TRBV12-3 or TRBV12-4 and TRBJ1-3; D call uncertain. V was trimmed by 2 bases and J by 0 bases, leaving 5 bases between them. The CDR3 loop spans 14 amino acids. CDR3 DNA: TGTGCCAGCAGTTTACTGGGCTCTGGAAACACCATATATTTT. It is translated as CASSLLGSGNTIYF.

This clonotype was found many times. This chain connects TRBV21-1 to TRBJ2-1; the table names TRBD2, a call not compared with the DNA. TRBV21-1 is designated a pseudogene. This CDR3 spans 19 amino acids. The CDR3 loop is CASFFGPSGIKGSYNEQFF. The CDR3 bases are TGTGCCAGCTTTTTTGGGCCTAGCGGAATAAAGGGATCCTACAATGAGCAGTTCTTC.

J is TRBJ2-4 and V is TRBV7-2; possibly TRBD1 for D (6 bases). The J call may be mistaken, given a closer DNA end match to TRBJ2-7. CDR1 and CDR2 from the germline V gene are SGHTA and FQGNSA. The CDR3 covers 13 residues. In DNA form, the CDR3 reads TGTGCCAGCAGCTTGCTGACAGGCTACGAGCAGTACTTC. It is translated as CASSLLTGYEQYF.

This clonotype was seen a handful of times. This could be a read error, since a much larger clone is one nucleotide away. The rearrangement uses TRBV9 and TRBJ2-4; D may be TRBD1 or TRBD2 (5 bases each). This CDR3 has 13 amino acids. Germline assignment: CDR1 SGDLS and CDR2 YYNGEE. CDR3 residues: CAGSVGNLGEQYF. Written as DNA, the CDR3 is TGTGCCGGCAGCGTAGGAAACTTAGGGGAGCAGTACTTC.

The CDR3 is CASSFATGGSEQYF. CDR3 nucleotide sequence: TGTGCCAGCAGCTTTGCCACAGGGGGCTCGGAGCAGTACTTC. This chain connects TRBV13 to TRBJ2-7, with 9 bases that match TRBD1. The CDR3 is made up of 14 amino acids. Germline V gene lookup returns CDR1 PRHDT and CDR2 FYEKMQ (reference sequence). The V segment lost 3 bases and the J segment 7 bases; nucleotides outside the gene matches: 7.

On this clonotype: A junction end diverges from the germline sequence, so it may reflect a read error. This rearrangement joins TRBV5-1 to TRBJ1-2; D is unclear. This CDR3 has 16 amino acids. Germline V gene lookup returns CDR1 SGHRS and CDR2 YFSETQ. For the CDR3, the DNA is TGCGCCAGCAGCTTCGGCCAGAACAAAGCTAACCATGGCTACACCTTC. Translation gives CASSFGQNKANHGYTF.

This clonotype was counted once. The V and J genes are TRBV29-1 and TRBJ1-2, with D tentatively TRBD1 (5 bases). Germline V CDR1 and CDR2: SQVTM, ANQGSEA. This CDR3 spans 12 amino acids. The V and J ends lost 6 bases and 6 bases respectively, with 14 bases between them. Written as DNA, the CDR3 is TGCAGCGTCGGGGGACGGATCCATGGCTACACCTTC. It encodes CSVGGRIHGYTF. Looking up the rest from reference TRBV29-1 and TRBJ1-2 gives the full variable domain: SAVISQKPSRDICQRGTSLTIQCQVDSQVTMMFWYRQQPGQSLTLIATANQGSEATYESGFVIDKFPISRPNLTFSTLTVSNMSPEDSSIYLCSVGGRIHGYTFGSGTRLTVV.